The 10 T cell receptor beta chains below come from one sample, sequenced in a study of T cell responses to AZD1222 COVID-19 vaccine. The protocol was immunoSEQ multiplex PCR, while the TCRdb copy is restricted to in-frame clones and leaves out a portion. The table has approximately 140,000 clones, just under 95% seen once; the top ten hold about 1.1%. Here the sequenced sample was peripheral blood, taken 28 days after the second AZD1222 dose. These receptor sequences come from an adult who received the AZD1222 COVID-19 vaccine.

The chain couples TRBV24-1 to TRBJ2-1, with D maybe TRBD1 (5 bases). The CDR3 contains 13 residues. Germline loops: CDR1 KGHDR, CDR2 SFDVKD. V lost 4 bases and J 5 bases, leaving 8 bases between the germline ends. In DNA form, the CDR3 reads TGTGCCACCAGTGACCCGACAGACAATGAGCAGTTCTTC. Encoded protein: CATSDPTDNEQFF.

In DNA form, the CDR3 reads TGTGCCAGCAGCTTAGCCCGGACAGAAAACATTCAGTACTTC. Translating gives CASSLARTENIQYF. The V gene is TRBV11-1, the J gene TRBJ2-4; TRBD1 is a possible D gene (6 bases). V lost 0 bases, J lost 5 bases, and 8 bases lay in between. Germline CDR1 and CDR2: SGHAT and FQDESV (reference sequence). This CDR3 spans 14 amino acids.

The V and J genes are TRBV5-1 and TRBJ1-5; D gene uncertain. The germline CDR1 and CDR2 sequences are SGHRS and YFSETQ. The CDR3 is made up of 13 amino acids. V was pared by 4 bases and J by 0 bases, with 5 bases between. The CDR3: CASSINSNQPQHF. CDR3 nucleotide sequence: TGCGCCAGCAGCATAAATAGCAATCAGCCCCAGCATTTT.

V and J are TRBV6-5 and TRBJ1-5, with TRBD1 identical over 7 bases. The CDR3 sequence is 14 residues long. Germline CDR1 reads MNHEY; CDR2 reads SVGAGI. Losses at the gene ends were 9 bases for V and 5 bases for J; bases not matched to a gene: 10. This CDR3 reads CASHRGGMDQPQHF. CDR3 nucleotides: TGTGCCAGTCACAGGGGAGGGATGGATCAGCCCCAGCATTTT.

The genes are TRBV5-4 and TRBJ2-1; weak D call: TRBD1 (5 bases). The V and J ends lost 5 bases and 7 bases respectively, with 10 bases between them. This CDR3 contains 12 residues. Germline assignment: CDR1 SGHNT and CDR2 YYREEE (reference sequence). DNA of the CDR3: TGTGCCAGCAGGACCAGGGCGAATGAGCAGTTCTTC. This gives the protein CASRTRANEQFF.

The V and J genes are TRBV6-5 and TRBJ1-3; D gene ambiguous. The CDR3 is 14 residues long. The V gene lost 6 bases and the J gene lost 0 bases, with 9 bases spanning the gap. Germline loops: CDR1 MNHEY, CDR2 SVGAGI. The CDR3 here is CASRIGRSGNTIYF. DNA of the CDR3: TGTGCCAGCAGGATCGGACGCTCTGGAAACACCATATATTTT.

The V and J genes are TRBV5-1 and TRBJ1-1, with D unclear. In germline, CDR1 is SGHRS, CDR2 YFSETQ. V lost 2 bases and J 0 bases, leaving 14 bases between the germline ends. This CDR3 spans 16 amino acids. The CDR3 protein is CASSLEQFLMNTEAFF. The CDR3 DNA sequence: TGCGCCAGCAGCTTAGAGCAGTTTCTCATGAACACTGAAGCTTTCTTT.

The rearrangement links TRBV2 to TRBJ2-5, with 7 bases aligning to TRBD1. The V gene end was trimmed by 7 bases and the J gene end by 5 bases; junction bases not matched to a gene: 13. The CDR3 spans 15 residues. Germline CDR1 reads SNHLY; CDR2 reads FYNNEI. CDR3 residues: CASTLNRQGGETQYF. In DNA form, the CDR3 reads TGTGCCAGCACCCTGAATCGACAGGGTGGGGAGACCCAGTACTTC.

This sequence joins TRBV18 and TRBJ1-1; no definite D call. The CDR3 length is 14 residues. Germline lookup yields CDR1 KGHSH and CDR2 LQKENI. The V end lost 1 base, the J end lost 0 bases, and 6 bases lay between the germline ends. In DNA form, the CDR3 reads TGTGCCAGCTCACCACTTAGTGTGAACACTGAAGCTTTCTTT. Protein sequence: CASSPLSVNTEAFF.

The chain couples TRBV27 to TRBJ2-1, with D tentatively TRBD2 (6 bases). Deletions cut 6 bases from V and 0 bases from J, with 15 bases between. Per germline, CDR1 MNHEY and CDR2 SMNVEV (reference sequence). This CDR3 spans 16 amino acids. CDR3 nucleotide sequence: TGTGCCAGCAGAATGGACTATTCTAGCTCCTACAATGAGCAGTTCTTC. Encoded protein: CASRMDYSSSYNEQFF.